The source of this TCR beta chain is a study of blood T cell repertoires in COVID-19. Here immunoSEQ multiplex PCR was the method, and the copy in TCRdb shows in-frame clones only, minus some. The profile shows roughly 70,000 clones, around 79% of them singletons. V was cut by 4 bases and J by 8 bases, with 17 bases left in between. Germline CDR1 KGHSH, CDR2 LQKENI. The CDR3 is made up of 14 amino acids. The rearrangement links TRBV18 to TRBJ1-2, with a tentative D call TRBD1 (6 bases). The specimen was peripheral blood. The clonotype originates from a man between 60 and 75 years old with acute or convalescent COVID-19. DNA of the CDR3: TGTGCCAGCTCACTAATCCAACAGGGTGAGGGCTACACCTTC. It specifies CASSLIQQGEGYTF.